This passage covers 19 T cell receptor beta chains from one sample sequenced in a study of blood T cells in healthy people across ages. Using a J-beta primer mix together with a sample-barcoded 5' primer, a second PCR was run for roughly 6 to 12 cycles. TCRdb re-called the 5' RACE reads through MiXCR, storing one row per CDR3 protein. The table has roughly 1.7 million distinct CDR3 sequences, roughly a third seen once; the top ten hold about 11%. Sequenced input: blood. These receptors were collected from a woman in her thirties in good health.

The rearrangement links TRBV5-1 to TRBJ2-1; 14 bases agree with TRBD2. V lost 4 bases to trimming and J lost 9 bases; unmatched junction nucleotides: 6. This CDR3 spans 15 amino acids. Germline V gives CDR1 SGHRS, CDR2 YFSETQ. The CDR3 loop reads CASSLVTSGRVEQFF. CDR3 DNA sequence: TGCGCCAGCAGCCTGGTGACTAGCGGGAGGGTTGAGCAGTTCTTC.

The rearrangement uses TRBV4-2 and TRBJ2-3; 13 bases agree with TRBD2. The CDR3 loop spans 18 amino acids. V was pared by 0 bases and J by 2 bases, with 5 bases of the junction left unmatched. The germline gives CDR1 LGHNA, CDR2 YNFKEQ. This chain's CDR3 is CASSQEGLAGLDTDTQYF. The CDR3 DNA sequence: TGTGCCAGCAGCCAAGAGGGACTAGCGGGACTTGACACAGATACGCAGTATTTT.

As DNA, the CDR3 is TGTGCCAGCACCGGGGGTTCGGAGTATGGCTACACCTTC. Translating gives CASTGGSEYGYTF. The J gene is TRBJ1-2, the V gene TRBV6-5; the D gene is possibly TRBD1 (5 bases). Per the germline V gene, CDR1 is MNHEY and CDR2 is SVGAGI. This CDR3 comprises 13 residues. The germline V and J ends were trimmed by 7 bases and 5 bases, with 14 bases remaining between them.

This clonotype was observed a few times. The V call is TRBV20-1, the J call TRBJ1-2; D gene uncertain. Per the germline V gene, CDR1 is DFQATT and CDR2 is SNEGSKA (reference sequence). The CDR3 runs 12 residues. The V end lost 7 bases, the J end lost 7 bases, and 16 bases lay between the germline ends. CDR3: CSVTTGEGGYTF. The CDR3 nucleotides read TGCAGTGTTACCACTGGGGAGGGTGGCTACACCTTC.

The rearrangement joins TRBV7-9 to TRBJ1-1; no firm D call. CDR3 length equals 15 residues. Trimming cost V 5 bases and J 1 base, with 14 bases left between them. Germline values: CDR1 SEHNR, CDR2 FQNEAQ (reference sequence). CDR3 nucleotide sequence: TGTGCCAGCAGCCCCCGGAGGTCCACGAACACTGAAGCTTTCTTT. Protein: CASSPRRSTNTEAFF.

The rearrangement links TRBV28 to TRBJ1-1; no clear D. Germline CDR1 is MDHEN and CDR2 is SYDVKM. Trimming left V 2 bases short and J 5 bases short, with 15 bases between. The CDR3 is 15 amino acids. DNA of the CDR3: TGTGCCAGCAGTTTAGGTAAGGCAGGAAGGACTGAAGCTTTCTTT. Translated: CASSLGKAGRTEAFF.

This clonotype has just a few counts. DNA of the CDR3: TGTGCCAGCAGTTTGGGACTAGTCGACTACGAGCAGTACTTC. Translation: CASSLGLVDYEQYF. V and J are TRBV12-3 or TRBV12-4 and TRBJ2-7; 8 nucleotides line up with TRBD2. The CDR3 has 14 residues. J was trimmed by 3 bases and V by 3 bases; bases with no gene match: 4.

The sample holds a few counts of this clonotype. The V and J genes are TRBV28 and TRBJ1-5; weak D call: TRBD1 (5 bases). Trimming left V 5 bases short and J 5 bases short, with 10 bases between. This CDR3 contains 13 residues. Germline V gene sequence: CDR1 MDHEN, CDR2 SYDVKM. The CDR3 reads CASSALRDQPQHF. CDR3 bases: TGTGCCAGCAGTGCCCTCAGGGATCAGCCCCAGCATTTT.

V and J are TRBV4-1 and TRBJ1-4, with TRBD1 matching over 7 bases. The CDR3 is 16 amino acids. The trim removed 1 base at V and 7 bases at J, leaving 9 bases unmatched. CDR1 and CDR2 from the germline V gene are MGHRA and YSYEKL. CDR3 residues: CASSQVLGQRVEKLFF. In DNA, the CDR3 is TGCGCCAGCAGCCAAGTTTTGGGACAGAGGGTTGAAAAACTGTTTTTT.

This chain joins TRBV2 and TRBJ2-7; the match to TRBD2 covers 9 bases. Germline CDR1 SNHLY, CDR2 FYNNEI. The J segment lost 4 bases and the V segment lost 2 bases, leaving 12 bases of the junction unmatched. The CDR3 runs to 17 residues. CDR3 sequence reads: CASSERVRVAGDYEQYF. Written as DNA, the CDR3 is TGTGCCAGCAGTGAAAGGGTACGGGTAGCGGGAGATTACGAGCAGTACTTC.

J is TRBJ2-4 and V is TRBV6-5; D is unresolved. The J call may be incorrect, as the DNA end agrees better with TRBJ2-7. Germline V gene lookup returns CDR1 MNHEY and CDR2 SVGAGI. The CDR3 runs to 14 residues. The chain's CDR3 is CASSPETPLYEQYF. The DNA for the CDR3 is TGTGCCAGCAGCCCAGAGACACCTCTCTACGAGCAGTACTTC.

The chain couples TRBV29-1 to TRBJ2-4; weak D call: TRBD1 (5 bases). Trimming removed 1 base from V and 1 base from J, with 8 bases in between. CDR3 length equals 14 residues. The V gene's germline CDR1 is SQVTM and CDR2 ANQGSEA. CDR3 DNA sequence: TGCAGCGTTGAAGTGGCAGGGGCCAAAAACATTCAGTACTTC. This translates into CSVEVAGAKNIQYF.

The genes are TRBV6-2 or TRBV6-3 and TRBJ2-5; 8 positions match TRBD2. J lost 8 bases, V lost 6 bases, and 14 bases had no gene match. Germline V gene sequence: CDR1 MNHEY, CDR2 SVGEGT. The CDR3 is 15 residues long. Here the CDR3 DNA reads TGTGCCAGCAGCTCGTGGGCTAGCGGGCTAGAAACCCAGTACTTC. Its translation is CASSSWASGLETQYF.

This chain links TRBV20-1 with TRBJ2-1; 8 bases align to TRBD1. This CDR3 has 13 amino acids. Germline CDR1 DFQATT, CDR2 SNEGSKA (reference sequence). After removal of 3 bases from V and 6 bases from J, the junction contained 4 bases not matched to a gene. The CDR3 sequence is CSASGDRSNEQFF. The CDR3 DNA is TGCAGTGCTAGTGGGGACAGGTCCAATGAGCAGTTCTTC.

This clonotype has more than one count but fewer than ten. The chain is built from TRBV20-1 and TRBJ2-1, with D unclear. Trimming removed 1 base from V and 9 bases from J, with 7 bases in between. Germline CDR1 and CDR2: DFQATT and SNEGSKA (reference sequence). The CDR3 consists of 11 residues. CDR3 DNA sequence: TGCAGTGCTAGAGTTAGGTTTGAGCAGTTCTTC. Its protein product is CSARVRFEQFF.

The chain joins TRBV27 to TRBJ1-5; D may be TRBD1 (5 bases). This CDR3 has 15 amino acids. Trimming removed 1 base at V and 1 base at J, with 8 bases between. Germline lookup yields CDR1 MNHEY and CDR2 SMNVEV (reference sequence). CDR3 bases: TGTGCCAGCAGTTTATTGTCAGGGAGCAATCAGCCCCAGCATTTT. It specifies CASSLLSGSNQPQHF.

The sample holds a few counts of this clonotype. J is TRBJ2-1 and V is TRBV20-1, with TRBD1 as a possible D gene (6 bases). Germline V gives CDR1 DFQATT, CDR2 SNEGSKA (reference sequence). The CDR3 is made up of 12 amino acids. V lost 3 bases, J lost 6 bases, and 9 bases lay in between. The CDR3 here is CSARGALNEQFF. The CDR3 DNA reads TGCAGTGCTAGGGGGGCTCTCAATGAGCAGTTCTTC.

The chain is built from TRBV6-1 and TRBJ1-4; D call uncertain. The CDR3 is made up of 16 amino acids. The V end was cut by 2 bases, the J end by 0 bases, with 10 bases between. Germline V gene sequence: CDR1 MNHNS, CDR2 SASEGT. The CDR3, as DNA: TGTGCCAGCAGTGAAATGTATTCCGCAACTAATGAAAAACTGTTTTTT. This gives the protein CASSEMYSATNEKLFF.

As concerns this clonotype: At one boundary the junction diverges from the germline segment, which might be a read error. The V and J genes are TRBV7-8 and TRBJ2-5; 16 positions agree with TRBD2. This CDR3 spans 18 amino acids. Germline assignment: CDR1 SGHVS and CDR2 FQNEAQ. As DNA, the CDR3 is TGTGCCGGCAGTTCCGGGACTAGCGGGGGGGCAAGAGGGGAGACCCAGTACTTC. Its protein product is CAGSSGTSGGARGETQYF.